Listed below are T cell receptor beta chains from one sample, sequenced in a study of blood T cell repertoires in COVID-19. Sequencing was performed with immunoSEQ multiplex PCR; in TCRdb, only in-frame clones are kept and a portion is missing. The sample has some 41,000 clones, 65% to 85% seen once. Specimen: peripheral blood. The receptors were sampled from an elderly man in a cohort sampled during active COVID-19. Each CDR3 is given with its conserved first and last residue.

CDR3,J,V,length
CASSLAPTGTNTGELFF,TRBJ2-2,TRBV5-4,17
CASRKTGGSSPLHF,TRBJ1-6,TRBV28,14
CASSHQTSTGELFF,TRBJ2-2,TRBV4-3,14
CASSLYQGSSGNTIYF,TRBJ1-3,TRBV28,16
CASSPLPSYYGYTF,TRBJ1-2,TRBV5-1,14
CASYPGGATYGYTF,TRBJ1-2,TRBV5-1,14
CASSSARSSYNEQFF,TRBJ2-1,TRBV19,15
CASSRMTGTYEQYF,TRBJ2-7,TRBV28,14
CASSSRQGTAYEQYF,TRBJ2-7,TRBV9,15
CASSSARRETQYF,TRBJ2-5,TRBV2,13
CAISDRQRYGYTF,TRBJ1-2,TRBV10-3,13
CASSLRTGIGTEAFF,TRBJ1-1,TRBV19,15
CASSKAGVGTGELFF,TRBJ2-2,TRBV2,15
CASSLQPGRGTDTQYF,TRBJ2-3,TRBV7-2,16
CASNMGHTYEQYF,TRBJ2-7,TRBV10-2,13
CASSHRQGASYGYTF,TRBJ1-2,TRBV4-1,15
CASSPMRGALHF,TRBJ1-6,TRBV11-2,12
CASSFEGDYGYTF,TRBJ1-2,TRBV7-9,13
CASSYGLAGGHDTQYF,TRBJ2-3,TRBV3-1/TRBV3-2,16
CASSQDRLGGSPLHF,TRBJ1-6,TRBV3-1/TRBV3-2,15
CASSQDIQENTEAFF,TRBJ1-1,TRBV3-1/TRBV3-2,15
CASSDSGERTDTQYF,TRBJ2-3,TRBV5-1,15
CASSFRDRGWETQYF,TRBJ2-5,TRBV5-6,15
CSVESPGNTIYF,TRBJ1-3,TRBV29-1,12
CASSGRGTDTQYF,TRBJ2-3,TRBV3-1/TRBV3-2,13
CASSVGGSSYEQYF,TRBJ2-7,TRBV9,14
CAWSVWGGTYEQYF,TRBJ2-7,TRBV30,14
CASGRLASGANVLTF,TRBJ2-6,TRBV27,15
CASSWLDRGDNEQFF,TRBJ2-1,TRBV5-4,15
CASSLLGTGGTDTQYF,TRBJ2-3,TRBV28,16
CASSAWDRGRNSPLHF,TRBJ1-6,TRBV19,16
CASRQGYGYTF,TRBJ1-2,TRBV2,11
CASSPRGSSYTF,TRBJ1-2,TRBV19,12
CASRSRDRATEAFF,TRBJ1-1,TRBV5-5,14
CASKLGGNTGELFF,TRBJ2-2,TRBV28,14
CASSQGGVVYGYTF,TRBJ1-2,TRBV28,14
CASSYTSGGDTQYF,TRBJ2-3,TRBV7-9,14
CASSQDGLNEKLFF,TRBJ1-4,TRBV3-1/TRBV3-2,14
CASSPGTGVQPQHF,TRBJ1-5,TRBV7-2,14
CASTHLQGGRVTGELFF,TRBJ2-2,TRBV28,17
CASSQVGRGGNQPQHF,TRBJ1-5,TRBV4-1,16
CASSSGAGTGVHGELFF,TRBJ2-2,TRBV11-2,17
CASSLPASGGGEQYF,TRBJ2-7,TRBV5-1,15
CASSEASLSPLHF,TRBJ1-6,TRBV6-1,13
CASSLGQGMGYEQYF,TRBJ2-7,TRBV7-2,15
CASSTGPSEDIQYF,TRBJ2-4,TRBV5-1,14
CASSLVPGLGETQYF,TRBJ2-5,TRBV5-5,15
CASSVGVAVVGTDTQYF,TRBJ2-3,TRBV9,17
CASQLAGGRADTQYF,TRBJ2-3,TRBV2,15